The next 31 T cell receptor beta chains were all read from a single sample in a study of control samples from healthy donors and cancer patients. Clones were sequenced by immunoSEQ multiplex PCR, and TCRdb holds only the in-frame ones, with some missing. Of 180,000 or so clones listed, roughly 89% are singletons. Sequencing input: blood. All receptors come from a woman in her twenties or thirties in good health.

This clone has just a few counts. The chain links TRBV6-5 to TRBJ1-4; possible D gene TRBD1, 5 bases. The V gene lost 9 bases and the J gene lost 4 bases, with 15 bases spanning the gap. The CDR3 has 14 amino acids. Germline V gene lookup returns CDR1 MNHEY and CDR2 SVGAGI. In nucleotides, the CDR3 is TGTGCCAGTACCGACAGCCTCAGTAATGAAAAACTGTTTTTT. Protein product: CASTDSLSNEKLFF.

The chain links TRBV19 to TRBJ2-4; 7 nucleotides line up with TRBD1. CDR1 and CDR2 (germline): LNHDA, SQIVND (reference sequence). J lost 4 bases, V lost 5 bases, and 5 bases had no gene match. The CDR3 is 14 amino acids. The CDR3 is CASSRRGQKNIQYF. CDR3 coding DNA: TGTGCCAGTAGTCGTAGGGGACAGAAAAACATTCAGTACTTC.

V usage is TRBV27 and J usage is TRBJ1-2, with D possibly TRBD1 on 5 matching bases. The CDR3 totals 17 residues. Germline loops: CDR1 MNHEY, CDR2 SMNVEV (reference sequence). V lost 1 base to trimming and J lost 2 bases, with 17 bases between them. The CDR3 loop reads CASSLYTPGSGNYGYTF. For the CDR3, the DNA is TGTGCCAGCAGTTTATACACTCCAGGGTCGGGAAACTATGGCTACACCTTC.

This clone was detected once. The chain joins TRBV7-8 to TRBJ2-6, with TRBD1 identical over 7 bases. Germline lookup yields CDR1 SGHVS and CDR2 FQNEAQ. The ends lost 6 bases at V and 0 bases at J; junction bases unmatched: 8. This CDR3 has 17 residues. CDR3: CASSPPGQLSGANVLTF. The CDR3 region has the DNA TGTGCCAGCAGTCCACCGGGACAGCTCTCTGGGGCCAACGTCCTGACTTTC.

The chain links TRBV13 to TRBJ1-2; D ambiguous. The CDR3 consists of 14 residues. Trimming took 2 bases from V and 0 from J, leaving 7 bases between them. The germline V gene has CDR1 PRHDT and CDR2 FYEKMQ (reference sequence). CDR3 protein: CASSLRAANYGYTF. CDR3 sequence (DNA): TGTGCCAGCAGCTTACGGGCTGCTAACTATGGCTACACCTTC.

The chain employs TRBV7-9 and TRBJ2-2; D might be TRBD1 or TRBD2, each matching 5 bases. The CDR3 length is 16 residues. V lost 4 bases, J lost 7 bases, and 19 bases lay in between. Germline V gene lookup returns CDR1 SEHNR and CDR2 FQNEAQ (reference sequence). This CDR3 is CASSSDGAANGGELFF. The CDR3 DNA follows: TGTGCCAGCAGCTCGGACGGGGCGGCCAACGGCGGGGAGCTGTTTTTT.

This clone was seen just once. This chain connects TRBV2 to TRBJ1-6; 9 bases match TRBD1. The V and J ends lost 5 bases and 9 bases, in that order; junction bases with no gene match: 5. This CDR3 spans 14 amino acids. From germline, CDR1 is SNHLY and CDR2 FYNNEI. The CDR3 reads CASSRDRESSPLHF. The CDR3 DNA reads TGTGCCAGCAGTCGGGACAGGGAAAGTTCACCCCTCCACTTT. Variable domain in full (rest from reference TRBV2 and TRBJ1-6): EPEVTQTPSHQVTQMGQEVILRCVPISNHLYFYWYRQILGQKVEFLVSFYNNEISEKSEIFDDQFSVERPDGSNFTLKIRSTKLEDSAMYFCASSRDRESSPLHFGNGTRLTVT.

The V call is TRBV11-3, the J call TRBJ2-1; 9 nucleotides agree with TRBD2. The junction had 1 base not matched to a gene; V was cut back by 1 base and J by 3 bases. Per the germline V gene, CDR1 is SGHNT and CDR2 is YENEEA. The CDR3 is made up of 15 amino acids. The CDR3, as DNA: TGTGCCAGCAGCTTAGCTAGCGGGAACTACAATGAGCAGTTCTTC. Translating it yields CASSLASGNYNEQFF.

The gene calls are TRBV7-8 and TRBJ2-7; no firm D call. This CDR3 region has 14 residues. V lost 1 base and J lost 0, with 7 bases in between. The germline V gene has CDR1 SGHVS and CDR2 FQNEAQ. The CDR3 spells CASSLDPDSYEQYF. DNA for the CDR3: TGTGCCAGCAGCTTAGATCCGGACTCCTACGAGCAGTACTTC.

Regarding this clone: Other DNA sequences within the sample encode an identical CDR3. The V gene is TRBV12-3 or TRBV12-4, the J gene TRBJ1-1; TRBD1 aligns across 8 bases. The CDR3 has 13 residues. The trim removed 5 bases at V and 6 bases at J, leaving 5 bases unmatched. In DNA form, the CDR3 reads TGTGCCAGCAGTACAGGGGGTAGGGCTGAAGCTTTCTTT. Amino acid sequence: CASSTGGRAEAFF.

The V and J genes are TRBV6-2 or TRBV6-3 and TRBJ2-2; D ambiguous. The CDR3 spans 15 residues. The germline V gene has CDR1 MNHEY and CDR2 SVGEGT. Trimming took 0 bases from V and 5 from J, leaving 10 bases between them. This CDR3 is CASSYSSHGTGELFF. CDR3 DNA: TGTGCCAGCAGTTACTCTTCCCATGGGACCGGGGAGCTGTTTTTT.

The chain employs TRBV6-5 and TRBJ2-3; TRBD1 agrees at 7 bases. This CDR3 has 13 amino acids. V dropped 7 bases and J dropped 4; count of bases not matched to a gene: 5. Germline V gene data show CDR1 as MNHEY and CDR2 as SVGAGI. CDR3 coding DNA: TGTGCCAGCACTCCAGGGGGTGCAGATACGCAGTATTTT. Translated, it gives CASTPGGADTQYF.

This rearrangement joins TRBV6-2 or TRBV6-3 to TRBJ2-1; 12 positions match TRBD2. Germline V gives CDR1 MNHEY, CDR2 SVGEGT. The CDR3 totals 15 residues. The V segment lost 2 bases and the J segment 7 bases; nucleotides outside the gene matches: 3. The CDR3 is CASSYRLAGANEQFF. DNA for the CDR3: TGTGCCAGCAGTTACAGACTAGCGGGAGCTAATGAGCAGTTCTTC.

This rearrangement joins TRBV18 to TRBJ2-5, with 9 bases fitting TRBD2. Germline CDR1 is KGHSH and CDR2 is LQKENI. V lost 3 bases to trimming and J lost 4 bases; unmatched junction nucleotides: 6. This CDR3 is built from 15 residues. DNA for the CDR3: TGTGCCAGCTCACCCCGACTAGCGGAGGGAGAGACCCAGTACTTC. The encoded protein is CASSPRLAEGETQYF.

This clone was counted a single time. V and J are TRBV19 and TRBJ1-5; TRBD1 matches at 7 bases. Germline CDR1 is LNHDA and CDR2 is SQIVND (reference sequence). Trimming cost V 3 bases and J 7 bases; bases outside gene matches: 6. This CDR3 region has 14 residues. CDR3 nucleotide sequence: TGTGCCAGTAGTATGACAGGGATCAGGCAGCCCCAGCATTTT. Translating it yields CASSMTGIRQPQHF.

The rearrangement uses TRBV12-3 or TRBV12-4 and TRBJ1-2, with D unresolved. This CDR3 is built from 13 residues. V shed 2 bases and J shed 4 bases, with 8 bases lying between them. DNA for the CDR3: TGTGCCAGCAGTTTATCGAACAGCTATGGCTACACCTTC. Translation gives CASSLSNSYGYTF.

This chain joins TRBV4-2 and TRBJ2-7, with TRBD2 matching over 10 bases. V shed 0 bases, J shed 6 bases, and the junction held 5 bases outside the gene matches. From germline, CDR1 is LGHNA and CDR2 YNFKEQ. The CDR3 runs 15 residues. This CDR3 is CASSQDLAGVGEQYF. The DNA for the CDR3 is TGTGCCAGCAGCCAAGATCTAGCGGGAGTTGGCGAGCAGTACTTC.

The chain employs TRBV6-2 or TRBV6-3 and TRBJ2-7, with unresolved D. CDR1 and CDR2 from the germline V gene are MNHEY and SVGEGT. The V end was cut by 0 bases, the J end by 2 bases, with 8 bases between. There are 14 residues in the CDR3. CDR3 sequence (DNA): TGTGCCAGCAGTTACTCTCCGGATACCTACGAGCAGTACTTC. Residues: CASSYSPDTYEQYF.

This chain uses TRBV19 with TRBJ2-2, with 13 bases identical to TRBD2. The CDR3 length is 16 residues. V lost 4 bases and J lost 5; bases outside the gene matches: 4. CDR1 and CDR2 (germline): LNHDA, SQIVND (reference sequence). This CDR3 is CASSRTSGSGTGELFF. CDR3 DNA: TGTGCCAGTAGTAGGACTAGCGGGAGCGGAACCGGGGAGCTGTTTTTT.

The CDR3: CASRATGSNEQFF. CDR3 DNA sequence: TGTGCCAGCAGAGCGACAGGGTCAAATGAGCAGTTCTTC. This chain uses TRBV11-1 with TRBJ2-1; 7 bases are a match to TRBD1. CDR3 size: 13 residues. Unmatched junction bases numbered 6, after V lost 6 bases and J lost 7 bases. Germline assignment: CDR1 SGHAT and CDR2 FQDESV (reference sequence).

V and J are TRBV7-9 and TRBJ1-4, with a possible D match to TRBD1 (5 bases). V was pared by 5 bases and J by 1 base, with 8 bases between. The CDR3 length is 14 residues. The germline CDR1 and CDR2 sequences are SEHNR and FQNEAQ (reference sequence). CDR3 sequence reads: CASSHRKTNEKLFF. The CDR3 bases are TGTGCCAGCAGCCACAGGAAAACTAATGAAAAACTGTTTTTT.

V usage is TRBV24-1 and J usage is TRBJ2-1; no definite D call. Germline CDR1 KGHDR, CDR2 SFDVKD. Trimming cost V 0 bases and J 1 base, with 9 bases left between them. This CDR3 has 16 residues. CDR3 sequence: CATSDLGEGSYNEQFF. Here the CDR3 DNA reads TGTGCCACCAGTGATTTGGGGGAAGGATCCTACAATGAGCAGTTCTTC.

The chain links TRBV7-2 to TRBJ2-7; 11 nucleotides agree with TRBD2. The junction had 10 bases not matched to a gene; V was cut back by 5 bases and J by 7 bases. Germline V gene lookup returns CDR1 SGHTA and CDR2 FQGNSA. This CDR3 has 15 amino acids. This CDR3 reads CASSQVAGGPEEQYF. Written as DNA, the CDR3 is TGTGCCAGCAGCCAAGTAGCGGGGGGGCCGGAGGAGCAGTACTTC.

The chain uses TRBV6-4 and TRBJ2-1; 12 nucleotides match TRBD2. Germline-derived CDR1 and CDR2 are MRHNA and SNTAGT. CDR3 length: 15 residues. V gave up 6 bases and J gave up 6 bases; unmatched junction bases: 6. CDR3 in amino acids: CASSASGGAGNEQFF. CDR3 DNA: TGTGCCAGCAGCGCTAGCGGGGGGGCGGGCAATGAGCAGTTCTTC.

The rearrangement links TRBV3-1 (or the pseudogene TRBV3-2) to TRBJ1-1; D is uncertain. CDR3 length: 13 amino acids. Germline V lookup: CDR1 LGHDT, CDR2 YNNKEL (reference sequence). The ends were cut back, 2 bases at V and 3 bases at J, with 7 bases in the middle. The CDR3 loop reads CASSQYSDTEAFF. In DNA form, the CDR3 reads TGTGCCAGCAGCCAATACTCGGACACTGAAGCTTTCTTT.

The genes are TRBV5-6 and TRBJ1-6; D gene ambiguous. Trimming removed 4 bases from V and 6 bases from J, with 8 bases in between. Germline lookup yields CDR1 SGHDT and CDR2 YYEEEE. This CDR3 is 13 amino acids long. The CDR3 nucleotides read TGTGCCAGCAGCGCCGGAACTAATTCACCCCTCCACTTT. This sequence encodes CASSAGTNSPLHF.

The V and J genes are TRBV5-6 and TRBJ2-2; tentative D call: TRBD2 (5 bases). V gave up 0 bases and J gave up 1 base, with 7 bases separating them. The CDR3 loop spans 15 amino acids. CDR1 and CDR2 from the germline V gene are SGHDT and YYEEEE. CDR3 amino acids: CASSLAGKNTGELFF. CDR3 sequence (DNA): TGTGCCAGCAGCTTGGCCGGGAAGAACACCGGGGAGCTGTTTTTT.

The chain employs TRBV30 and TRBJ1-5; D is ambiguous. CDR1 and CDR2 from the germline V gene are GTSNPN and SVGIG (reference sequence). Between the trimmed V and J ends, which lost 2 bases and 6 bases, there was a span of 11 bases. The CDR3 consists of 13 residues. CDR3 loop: CAWSRGIGQPQHF. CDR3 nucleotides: TGTGCCTGGAGTAGAGGGATCGGTCAGCCCCAGCATTTT.

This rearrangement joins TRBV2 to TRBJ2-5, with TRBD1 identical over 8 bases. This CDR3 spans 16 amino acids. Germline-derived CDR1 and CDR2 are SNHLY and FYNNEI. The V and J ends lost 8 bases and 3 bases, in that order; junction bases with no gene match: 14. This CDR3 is CASGGQGGFREETQYF. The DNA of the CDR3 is TGTGCCAGCGGCGGACAGGGAGGTTTTAGGGAAGAGACCCAGTACTTC.

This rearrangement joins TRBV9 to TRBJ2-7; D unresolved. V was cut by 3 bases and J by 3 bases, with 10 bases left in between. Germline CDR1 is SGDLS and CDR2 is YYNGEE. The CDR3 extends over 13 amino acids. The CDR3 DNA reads TGTGCCAGCAGCGAGGCCAACGACTACGAGCAGTACTTC. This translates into CASSEANDYEQYF.

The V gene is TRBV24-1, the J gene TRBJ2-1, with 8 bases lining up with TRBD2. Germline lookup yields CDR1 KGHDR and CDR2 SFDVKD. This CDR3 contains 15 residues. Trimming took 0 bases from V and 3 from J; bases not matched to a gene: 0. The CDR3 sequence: CATSDLREGYNEQFF. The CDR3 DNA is TGTGCCACCAGTGATTTGCGGGAGGGCTACAATGAGCAGTTCTTC.